This TCR beta chain was observed in a study of metastatic and nonmetastatic thyroid tumors. Study overall: Repertoire data that came from the blood and tumor or nodule tissue of malignant and benign thyroid patients were compared.

In the study's own analysis: Between-group CDR3 differences, defined by clinicopathological status, yielded a distant-metastasis classifier for papillary thyroid cancer. TCRdb used MiXCR to call clones anew from the PCR reads. None of the V and J calls come from the authors' own analysis; TCRdb made them. The sample lists 15,000 or so clones, approximately 30% occurring once. In this sample, this clone turned up many times. Its antigen remains unidentified. Broader study findings: TCR beta diversity was reportedly significantly higher in malignant thyroid tumors than benign nodules, in blood and tumor.

Prior to thyroid surgery, none of the patients had received any treatment. The specimen sequenced was tumor tissue. This TCR derives from a male donor with papillary thyroid cancer or a benign thyroid nodule (not recorded which). Some clones in this sample may be carry-over from other donors' samples.

The CDR3 nucleotides read TGTGCCAGCAGCGTAGCGGTTACCCTAAACAATGAGCAGTTCTTC. It specifies CASSVAVTLNNEQFF. The genes are TRBV11-2 and TRBJ2-1; possibly TRBD2 for D (6 bases). V was cut by 5 bases and J by 5 bases, with 16 bases left in between. Germline-derived CDR1 and CDR2 are SGHAT and FQNNGV. This CDR3 has 15 residues.